Listed below are T cell receptor beta chains from one sample, sequenced in a study of T cells in Graves' hyperthyroidism and ophthalmopathy. Each CDR3 protein gets one entry after TCRdb re-called the multiplex PCR reads with MiXCR. The sample lists more than 500,000 distinct CDR3 sequences; roughly 15% were seen once. The sequencing input was blood. These receptors all come from a woman under 40 with Graves' ophthalmopathy. Each CDR3 is given with its conserved first and last residue. A D gene is named only where the DNA matches it firmly. Expanded clones are given a class, and other clones once, few, many or no size at all.

cdr3_aa | cdr3_nt | v_call | cdr3_length | d_call | j_call | clone_size
CASSLARQHYNEQFF | TGTGCCAGCAGCTTAGCGCGGCAGCACTACAATGAGCAGTTCTTC | TRBV7-2 | 15 | . | TRBJ2-1 | many
CATSESGSGIQYF | TGTGCCACCAGTGAGTCAGGGTCGGGCATTCAGTACTTC | TRBV24-1 | 13 | . | TRBJ2-4 | .
CASSQADNEQFF | TGTGCCAGCAGCCAAGCAGACAATGAGCAGTTCTTC | TRBV3-1 | 12 | . | TRBJ2-1 | few
CSAPRASKNEQFF | TGCAGTGCCCCGAGGGCCTCGAAAAATGAGCAGTTCTTC | TRBV20-1 | 13 | . | TRBJ2-1 | few
CASSRPGLAGVAEQFF | TGTGCCAGCAGTCGACCGGGACTAGCGGGAGTAGCCGAGCAGTTCTTC | TRBV6-2/TRBV6-3 | 16 | TRBD2 | TRBJ2-1 | .
CASLAGQVNTEAFF | TGTGCCAGCCTGGCGGGACAGGTGAACACTGAAGCTTTCTTT | TRBV28 | 14 | TRBD1 | TRBJ1-1 | many
CASSYREIAYEQYF | TGTGCCAGCAGTTACCGGGAGATTGCCTACGAGCAGTACTTC | TRBV6-2/TRBV6-3 | 14 | . | TRBJ2-7 | many
CASSVGTYPEAFF | TGTGCCAGTAGTGTGGGGACGTACCCTGAAGCTTTCTTT | TRBV19 | 13 | . | TRBJ1-1 | few
CASSPPLIAGGFYEQYF | TGCGCCAGCAGCCCACCTCTGATAGCGGGAGGATTTTACGAGCAGTACTTC | TRBV5-1 | 17 | TRBD2 | TRBJ2-7 | many
CSAKPTGEWGYTF | TGCAGTGCCAAACCCACAGGGGAATGGGGCTACACCTTC | TRBV20-1 | 13 | TRBD1 | TRBJ1-2 | many
CASSLTGAGTGELFF | TGCGCCAGCAGCTTGACGGGAGCTGGCACCGGGGAGCTGTTTTTT | TRBV5-1 | 15 | . | TRBJ2-2 | .